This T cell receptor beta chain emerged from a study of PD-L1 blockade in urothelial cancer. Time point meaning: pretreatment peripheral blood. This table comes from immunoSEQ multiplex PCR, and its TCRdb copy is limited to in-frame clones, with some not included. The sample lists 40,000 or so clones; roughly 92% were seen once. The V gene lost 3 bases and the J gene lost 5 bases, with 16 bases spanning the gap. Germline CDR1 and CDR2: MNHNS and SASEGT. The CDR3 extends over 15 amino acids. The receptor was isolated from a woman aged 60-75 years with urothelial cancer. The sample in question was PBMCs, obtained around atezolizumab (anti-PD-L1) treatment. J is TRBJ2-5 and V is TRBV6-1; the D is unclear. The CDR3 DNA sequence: TGTGCCAGCAGTGACTGGAGAACGGCCGCGGAGACCCAGTACTTC. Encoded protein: CASSDWRTAAETQYF.